This record covers a single T cell receptor beta chain. This record belongs to a study of blood T cell repertoires in COVID-19. Assay used: immunoSEQ multiplex PCR; TCRdb lists only in-frame clones, some missing. The profile shows roughly 300,000 clones, approximately 84% of them singletons. Losses at the gene ends were 8 bases for V and 5 bases for J; bases not matched to a gene: 13. The CDR3 consists of 15 residues. The V gene's germline CDR1 is MNHEY and CDR2 SVGAGI. The receptor's source is a man aged 25-45 years who had recovered from COVID-19. Material: PBMCs or T cells enriched from blood (not recorded which). The chain has TRBV6-5 and TRBJ1-2, with 8 bases aligning to TRBD1. This CDR3 is CASLGQDRGTYGYTF. The CDR3 DNA follows: TGTGCCAGCCTGGGGCAAGACAGGGGCACTTATGGCTACACCTTC.